This T cell receptor beta chain comes out of a study of shared clonotypes between healthy human individuals. TCRdb keeps only in-frame clones here, not all; method: immunoSEQ multiplex PCR. This table holds about 2.4 million clones, more than 80% found once. Losses at the gene ends were 0 bases for V and 4 bases for J; bases not matched to a gene: 7. From germline, CDR1 is SGDLS and CDR2 YYNGEE. CDR3 length equals 16 residues. This receptor was taken from a man aged 18 to 30 in good health. The specimen was naive CD4+ T cells sorted from blood. Subset of the sample: CD45RA+ positively selected. This chain uses TRBV9 with TRBJ2-5; 9 positions agree with TRBD2. CDR3 DNA sequence: TGTGCCAGCAGCGTAGATGGAGCGGGGGGACGAGAGACCCAGTACTTC. Translated, it gives CASSVDGAGGRETQYF.